This TCR beta chain came from a study of cytomegalovirus exposure and HLA in healthy donors. Only a few counts were recorded for this clone. Its antigen is unidentified. Trimming cost V 8 bases and J 0 bases, with 11 bases left between them. Germline CDR1 and CDR2: MNHEY and SMNVEV (reference sequence). The CDR3 is made up of 14 amino acids. General study findings and limits: In a later analysis, TCR beta V- and J-gene trimming showed a link to a missense DCLRE1C variant. A list of approximately 150 TCR beta chains associated with cytomegalovirus was given.

The PCR used 60 Vbeta and 13 Jbeta primers. Profiled with immunoSEQ multiplex PCR; TCRdb holds only in-frame clones, not every one. The repertoire has approximately 170,000 clones, roughly 79% of them found once; the top ten carry around 1%. The chain links TRBV27 to TRBJ1-5; D might be TRBD1 (5 bases). Sequenced sample: PBMCs. The TCR sequence derives from a woman in her 40s in good health and CMV-seronegative. CDR3 loop: CASGRDFSNQPQHF. CDR3 coding DNA: TGTGCCAGCGGCAGGGATTTTAGCAATCAGCCCCAGCATTTT.